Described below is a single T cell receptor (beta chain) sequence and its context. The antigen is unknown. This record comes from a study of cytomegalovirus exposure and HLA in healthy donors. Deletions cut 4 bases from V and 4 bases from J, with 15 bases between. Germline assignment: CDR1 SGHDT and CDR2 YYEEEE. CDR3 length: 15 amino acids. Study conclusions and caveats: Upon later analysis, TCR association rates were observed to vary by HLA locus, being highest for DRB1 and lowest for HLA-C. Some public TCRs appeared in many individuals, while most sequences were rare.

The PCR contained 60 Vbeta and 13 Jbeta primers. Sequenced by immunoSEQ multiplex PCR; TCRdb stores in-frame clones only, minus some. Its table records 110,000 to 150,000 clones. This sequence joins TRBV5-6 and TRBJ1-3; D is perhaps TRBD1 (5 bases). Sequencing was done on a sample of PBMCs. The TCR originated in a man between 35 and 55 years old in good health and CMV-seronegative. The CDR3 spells CASSPGGTAGNTIYF. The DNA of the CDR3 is TGTGCCAGCAGCCCTGGAGGGACGGCGGGAAACACCATATATTTT.